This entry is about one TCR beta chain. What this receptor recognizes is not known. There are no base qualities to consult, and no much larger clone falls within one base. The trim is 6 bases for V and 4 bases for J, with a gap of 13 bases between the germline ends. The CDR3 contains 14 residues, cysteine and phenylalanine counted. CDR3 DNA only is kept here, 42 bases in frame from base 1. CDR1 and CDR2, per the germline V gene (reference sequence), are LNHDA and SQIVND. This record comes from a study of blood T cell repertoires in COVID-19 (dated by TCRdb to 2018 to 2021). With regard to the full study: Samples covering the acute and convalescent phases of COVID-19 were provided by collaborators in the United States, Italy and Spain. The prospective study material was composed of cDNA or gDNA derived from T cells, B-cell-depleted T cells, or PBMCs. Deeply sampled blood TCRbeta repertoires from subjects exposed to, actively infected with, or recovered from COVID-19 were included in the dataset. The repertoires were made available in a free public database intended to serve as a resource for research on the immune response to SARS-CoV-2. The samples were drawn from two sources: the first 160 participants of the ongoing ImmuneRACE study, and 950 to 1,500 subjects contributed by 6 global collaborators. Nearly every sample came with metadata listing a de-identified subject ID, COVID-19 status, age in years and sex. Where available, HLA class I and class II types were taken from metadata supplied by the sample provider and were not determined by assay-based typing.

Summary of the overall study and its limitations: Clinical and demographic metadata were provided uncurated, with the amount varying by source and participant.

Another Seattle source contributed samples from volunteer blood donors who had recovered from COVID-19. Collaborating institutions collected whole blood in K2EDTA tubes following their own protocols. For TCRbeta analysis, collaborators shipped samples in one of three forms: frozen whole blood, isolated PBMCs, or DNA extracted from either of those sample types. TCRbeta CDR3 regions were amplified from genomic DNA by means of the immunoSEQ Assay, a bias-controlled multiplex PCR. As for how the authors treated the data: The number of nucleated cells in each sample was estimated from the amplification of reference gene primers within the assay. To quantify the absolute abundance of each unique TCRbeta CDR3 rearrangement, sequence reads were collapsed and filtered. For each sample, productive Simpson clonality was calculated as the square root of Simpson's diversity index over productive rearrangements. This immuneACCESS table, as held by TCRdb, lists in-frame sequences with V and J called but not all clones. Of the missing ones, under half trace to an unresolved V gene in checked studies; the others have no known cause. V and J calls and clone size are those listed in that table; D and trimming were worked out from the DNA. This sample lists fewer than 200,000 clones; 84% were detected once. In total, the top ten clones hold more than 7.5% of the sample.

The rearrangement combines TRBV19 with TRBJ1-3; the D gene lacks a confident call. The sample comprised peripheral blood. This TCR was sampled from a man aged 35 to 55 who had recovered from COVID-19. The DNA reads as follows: TGTGCCAGTAGATCCAGACACGCGGGAAACACCATATATTTT. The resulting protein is CASRSRHAGNTIYF.